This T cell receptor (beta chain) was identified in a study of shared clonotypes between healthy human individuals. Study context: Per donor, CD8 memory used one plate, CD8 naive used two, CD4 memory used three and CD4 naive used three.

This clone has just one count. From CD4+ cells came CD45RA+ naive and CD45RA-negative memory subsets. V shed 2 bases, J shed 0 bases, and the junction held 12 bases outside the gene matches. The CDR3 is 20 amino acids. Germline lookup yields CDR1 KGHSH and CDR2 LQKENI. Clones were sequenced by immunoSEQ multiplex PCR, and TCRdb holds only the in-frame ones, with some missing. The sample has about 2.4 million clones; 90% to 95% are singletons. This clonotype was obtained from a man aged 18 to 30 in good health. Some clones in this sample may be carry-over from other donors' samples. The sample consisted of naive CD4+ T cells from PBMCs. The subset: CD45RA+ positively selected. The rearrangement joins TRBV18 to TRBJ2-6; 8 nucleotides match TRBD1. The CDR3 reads CASSPKDRVVGISGANVLTF. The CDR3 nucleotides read TGTGCCAGCTCACCAAAGGACAGGGTGGTTGGGATCTCTGGGGCCAACGTCCTGACTTTC.